These 32 T cell receptor beta chains came from one sample sequenced in a study of cytomegalovirus exposure and HLA in healthy donors (TCRdb year 2017). To prepare the library, the immunoSEQ multiplex PCR assay was applied. A mixture of 60 forward primers for TCR Vbeta segments and 13 reverse primers for TCR Jbeta segments was used in the multiplex PCR. TCRdb obtained this table from immuneACCESS and retained in-frame rearrangements with V and J assigned. These tables miss some clones; where compared with another copy, unresolved V genes account for less than half of the shortfall, and the remainder is unexplained. The sample table contains 140,000 to 150,000 clones; only one count was recorded for roughly 77% of them. The ten largest clones capture 3% to 5% of the sample. The sample consisted of PBMCs. The receptors here all came from a male donor in good health and CMV-seronegative.

The J gene is TRBJ2-3, the V gene TRBV7-2; maybe TRBD1 (5 bases). The CDR3 has 16 residues. Per the germline V gene, CDR1 is SGHTA and CDR2 is FQGNSA. Trimming took 1 base from V and 0 from J, leaving 11 bases between them. The CDR3 sequence is CASSLVAGISTDTQYF. CDR3 sequence (DNA): TGTGCCAGCAGCTTAGTGGCAGGGATTAGCACAGATACGCAGTATTTT.

The chain couples TRBV25-1 to TRBJ1-2; 8 nucleotides match TRBD1. This CDR3 is built from 13 residues. V gave up 4 bases and J gave up 5 bases; unmatched junction bases: 3. Per the germline V gene, CDR1 is MGHDK and CDR2 is SYGVNS. The DNA of the CDR3 is TGTGCCAGCAGTGTGGGACAGGATTATGGCTACACCTTC. This codes for CASSVGQDYGYTF.

V usage is TRBV18 and J usage is TRBJ1-2; no clear D gene. Germline assignment: CDR1 KGHSH and CDR2 LQKENI. V lost 0 bases and J 2 bases, leaving 10 bases between the germline ends. The CDR3 has 15 residues. The CDR3 DNA reads as TGTGCCAGCTCACCACCGATCCACAGAAACTATGGCTACACCTTC. This encodes CASSPPIHRNYGYTF.

V usage is TRBV7-9 and J usage is TRBJ2-1, with D perhaps matching TRBD2 (6 bases). Germline CDR1 is SEHNR and CDR2 is FQNEAQ (reference sequence). The CDR3 extends over 12 amino acids. V was pared by 0 bases and J by 9 bases, with 6 bases between. The CDR3 loop is CASSLARGEQFF. The CDR3 nucleotides are TGTGCCAGCAGCTTAGCGCGGGGTGAGCAGTTCTTC.

This clone was seen more than once but under ten times. Germline is not matched at one junction end, which may reflect a read error. The chain links TRBV30 to TRBJ2-4; TRBD1 is a possible D gene (6 bases). The CDR3 sequence is 17 residues long. CDR1 is GTSNPN, CDR2 SVGIG, per germline (reference sequence). The CDR3 DNA sequence: TGTGCCTGGAGTGCTGGGGCGGGCACAGGGTTGGAAAACAGTCAGTACTTC. Translation gives CAWSAGAGTGLENSQYF.

The rearrangement joins TRBV28 to TRBJ1-6; 10 bases are a match to TRBD1. CDR3 size: 20 residues. J gave up 8 bases and V 6 bases, and 22 bases lay outside the gene matches. Per the germline V gene, CDR1 is MDHEN and CDR2 is SYDVKM. The CDR3 region is CASRNSWDRGPGKIYSPLHF. CDR3 coding DNA: TGTGCCAGCAGAAACTCCTGGGACAGGGGACCAGGAAAGATATATTCACCCCTCCACTTT.

The rearrangement links TRBV5-4 to TRBJ2-7; 7 bases are shared with TRBD2. The CDR3 sequence is 15 residues long. The ends lost 5 bases at V and 1 base at J; junction bases unmatched: 9. Germline V gene lookup returns CDR1 SGHNT and CDR2 YYREEE (reference sequence). The CDR3 DNA reads TGTGCCAGCAGTTTTCAGGGAGGGTTTTCCTACGAGCAGTACTTC. Residues: CASSFQGGFSYEQYF.

This sequence joins TRBV19 and TRBJ1-1, with D uncertain. The ends were cut back, 5 bases at V and 6 bases at J, with 16 bases in the middle. Germline V lookup: CDR1 LNHDA, CDR2 SQIVND (reference sequence). The CDR3 spans 14 residues. CDR3 region: CASSPIGGGAEAFF. The CDR3 bases are TGTGCCAGTAGTCCTATCGGCGGAGGCGCTGAAGCTTTCTTT.

J is TRBJ2-3 and V is TRBV6-4; 13 nucleotides line up with TRBD2. With 3 bases clipped from V and 4 bases from J, the junction kept 1 base outside the gene matches. The CDR3 has 15 residues. Germline CDR1 is MRHNA and CDR2 is SNTAGT. The CDR3 spells CASSEGLAGSDTQYF. For the CDR3, the DNA is TGTGCCAGCAGTGAGGGACTAGCGGGATCAGATACGCAGTATTTT.

This chain connects TRBV15 to TRBJ2-2; a possible D gene is TRBD1 (6 bases). The CDR3 length is 17 residues. The germline V and J ends were trimmed by 5 bases and 1 base, with 17 bases remaining between them. Germline V gene sequence: CDR1 LNHNV, CDR2 YYDKDF (reference sequence). The chain's CDR3 is CATSGPRDTMNTGELFF. In DNA form, the CDR3 reads TGTGCCACCAGCGGTCCCCGGGACACTATGAACACCGGGGAGCTGTTTTTT.

The J gene is TRBJ2-5, the V gene TRBV5-4; no clear D. Trimming took 2 bases from V and 0 from J, leaving 5 bases between them. CDR3 length: 13 amino acids. Germline assignment: CDR1 SGHNT and CDR2 YYREEE (reference sequence). CDR3 bases: TGTGCCAGCAGCTTCCGAGACCAAGAGACCCAGTACTTC. It yields the protein CASSFRDQETQYF.

In regard to this clone: Other nucleotide sequences in the sample specify the same CDR3. This rearrangement joins TRBV7-9 to TRBJ2-2, with D possibly matching TRBD1 (5 bases). CDR3 size: 15 residues. Deletions cut 3 bases from V and 2 bases from J, with 10 bases between. The germline CDR1 and CDR2 sequences are SEHNR and FQNEAQ (reference sequence). The CDR3 loop reads CASSLGQGNTGELFF. CDR3 DNA sequence: TGTGCCAGCAGCTTGGGGCAGGGAAACACCGGGGAGCTGTTTTTT. The whole variable domain, remainder taken from reference TRBV7-9 and TRBJ2-2, is DTGVSQNPRHKITKRGQNVTFRCDPISEHNRLYWYRQTLGQGPEFLTYFQNEAQLEKSRLLSDRFSAERPKGSFSTLEIQRTEQGDSAMYLCASSLGQGNTGELFFGEGSRLTVL.

The chain employs TRBV29-1 and TRBJ2-5; 8 nucleotides align to TRBD2. Germline CDR1 and CDR2: SQVTM and ANQGSEA. The CDR3 runs to 13 residues. V trimming: 4 bases; J trimming: 3 bases; junction bases outside the gene matches: 4. The CDR3 reads CSVGELAEETQYF. CDR3 in DNA: TGCAGCGTTGGAGAACTAGCGGAAGAGACCCAGTACTTC. Drawing the rest from reference TRBV29-1 and TRBJ2-5, the complete variable domain is SAVISQKPSRDICQRGTSLTIQCQVDSQVTMMFWYRQQPGQSLTLIATANQGSEATYESGFVIDKFPISRPNLTFSTLTVSNMSPEDSSIYLCSVGELAEETQYFGPGTRLLVL.

V usage is TRBV11-2 and J usage is TRBJ1-1, with 7 bases lining up with TRBD1. CDR1 and CDR2 (germline): SGHAT, FQNNGV. The CDR3 loop spans 13 amino acids. The ends lost 5 bases at V and 11 bases at J; junction bases unmatched: 11. CDR3 bases: TGTGCCAGCAGCCCGACAGGGTCAAGTGGGGCTTTCTTT. Protein product: CASSPTGSSGAFF.

The chain carries TRBV4-3 and TRBJ2-2, with D maybe TRBD1 (6 bases). The CDR3 extends over 14 amino acids. The V and J ends lost 0 bases and 5 bases respectively, with 7 bases between them. CDR1 and CDR2 from the germline V gene are LGHNA and YSLEER. The CDR3 DNA reads TGCGCCAGCAGCCAAGAAGACAGGACCGGGGAGCTGTTTTTT. It codes for CASSQEDRTGELFF.

In regard to this clone: At one boundary the junction diverges from the germline segment, which might be a read error. V gene TRBV7-7 combines with J gene TRBJ2-5; TRBD2 matches at 7 bases. CDR1 and CDR2 from the germline V gene are SSHAT and FNYEAQ (reference sequence). CDR3 length: 14 residues. As DNA, the CDR3 is TGTGCTAGCAGCGAGCGGGGCGCAGTGGAGACCCAGTACTTC. It is translated as CASSERGAVETQYF.

V gene TRBV2 combines with J gene TRBJ2-7, with 8 nucleotides matching TRBD2. From germline, CDR1 is SNHLY and CDR2 FYNNEI. J was trimmed by 1 base and V by 8 bases; bases with no gene match: 10. CDR3 length equals 15 residues. CDR3 DNA sequence: TGTGCCAGCGGGGGCTCTGGCGGGAGGTCCTACGAGCAGTACTTC. This sequence encodes CASGGSGGRSYEQYF.

The genes are TRBV25-1 and TRBJ1-1, with 7 bases lining up with TRBD1. This CDR3 is built from 12 residues. Germline CDR1 and CDR2: MGHDK and SYGVNS. Unmatched junction bases numbered 5, after V lost 5 bases and J lost 8 bases. DNA of the CDR3: TGTGCCAGCAGTCTAGGGACAGAGGAAGCTTTCTTT. It is translated as CASSLGTEEAFF.

The chain employs TRBV19 and TRBJ1-2, with D maybe TRBD1 (5 bases). Deletions cut 4 bases from V and 3 bases from J, with 15 bases between. CDR3 length: 15 residues. Germline V gives CDR1 LNHDA, CDR2 SQIVND (reference sequence). The CDR3 loop is CASSSVVGTYYGYTF. The CDR3 DNA reads as TGTGCCAGTAGTAGTGTTGTGGGGACTTACTATGGCTACACCTTC.

The CDR3, as DNA: TGTGCCAGTAGACGGGATTCGGGGTACAATGAGCAGTTCTTC. This encodes CASRRDSGYNEQFF. This sequence joins TRBV6-5 and TRBJ2-1, with a weak D call TRBD2 (5 bases). The CDR3 contains 14 residues. The germline V and J ends were trimmed by 9 bases and 4 bases, with 16 bases remaining between them. Looked up from germline, CDR1 is MNHEY and CDR2 is SVGAGI.

The chain carries TRBV30 and TRBJ1-2; TRBD1 might be the D (5 bases). The germline V gene encodes CDR1 GTSNPN and CDR2 SVGIG (reference sequence). Trimming cost V 5 bases and J 0 bases, with 13 bases left between them. The CDR3 consists of 14 residues. This CDR3 is CAWGGRAPNYGYTF. CDR3 nucleotide sequence: TGTGCCTGGGGGGGGAGGGCGCCTAACTATGGCTACACCTTC. Full variable domain (outside the CDR3, taken from reference TRBV30 and TRBJ1-2): SQTIHQWPATLVQPVGSPLSLECTVEGTSNPNLYWYRQAAGRGLQLLFYSVGIGQISSEVPQNLSASRPQDRQFILSSKKLLLSDSGFYLCAWGGRAPNYGYTFGSGTRLTVV.

The rearrangement joins TRBV30 to TRBJ1-5; a possible D gene is TRBD1 (5 bases). Per the germline V gene, CDR1 is GTSNPN and CDR2 is SVGIG (reference sequence). The V gene lost 0 bases and the J gene lost 6 bases, with 12 bases spanning the gap. CDR3 length equals 14 residues. The CDR3 DNA sequence: TGTGCCTGGAGTGTGGGGGGAATCGGTCAGCCCCAGCATTTT. Amino acids: CAWSVGGIGQPQHF.

The rearrangement links TRBV6-4 to TRBJ2-1; 11 bases are a match to TRBD2. CDR1 MRHNA and CDR2 SNTAGT come from the germline V gene. V shed 5 bases and J 5 bases; nucleotides not matched to a gene: 5. There are 15 residues in the CDR3. The CDR3: CASSILAGEDNEQFF. The CDR3 DNA follows: TGTGCCAGCAGTATACTAGCGGGAGAGGACAATGAGCAGTTCTTC.

The chain recombines TRBV25-1 with TRBJ2-5, with 7 nucleotides matching TRBD2. The V and J ends lost 4 bases and 1 base, in that order; junction bases with no gene match: 6. Germline lookup yields CDR1 MGHDK and CDR2 SYGVNS. The CDR3 contains 15 residues. For the CDR3, the DNA is TGTGCCAGCAGTGGGGGGGGGACCCCCCAAGAGACCCAGTACTTC. Amino acid sequence: CASSGGGTPQETQYF.

This chain links TRBV30 with TRBJ1-2; 10 positions match TRBD1. Germline assignment: CDR1 GTSNPN and CDR2 SVGIG (reference sequence). V lost 0 bases and J lost 3; bases outside the gene matches: 7. This CDR3 is 16 amino acids long. The CDR3: CAWSVAVGTGDYGYTF. CDR3 coding DNA: TGTGCCTGGAGTGTAGCTGTGGGGACAGGGGACTATGGCTACACCTTC.

This rearrangement joins TRBV6-4 to TRBJ2-1, with D possibly matching TRBD2 (6 bases). Germline V lookup: CDR1 MRHNA, CDR2 SNTAGT. V lost 3 bases and J 5 bases, leaving 14 bases between the germline ends. This CDR3 region has 15 residues. The CDR3 loop reads CASSESPSDHNEQFF. In nucleotides, the CDR3 is TGTGCCAGCAGTGAGTCACCTAGCGACCACAATGAGCAGTTCTTC.

This chain connects TRBV7-6 to TRBJ2-6; TRBD1 matches at 11 bases. The germline CDR1 and CDR2 sequences are SGHVS and FNYEAQ. The CDR3 has 21 amino acids. V dropped 2 bases and J dropped 3; count of bases not matched to a gene: 15. The CDR3 DNA reads as TGTGCCAGCAGCTTAATTGTCCAACGACGGGACAGGGGGTTTGGGGCCAACGTCCTGACTTTC. Amino acid sequence: CASSLIVQRRDRGFGANVLTF.

The gene calls are TRBV2 and TRBJ1-1; no clear D gene. Germline V CDR1 and CDR2: SNHLY, FYNNEI. With 8 bases removed from V and 0 bases from J, the gap between germline ends came to 7 bases. This CDR3 contains 12 residues. CDR3 protein: CASLRLNTEAFF. CDR3 coding DNA: TGTGCCAGCCTTCGGTTGAACACTGAAGCTTTCTTT.

In regard to this clone: An end of the junction differs from the germline gene, which may be a read error. The chain couples TRBV7-9 to TRBJ2-1; 8 bases line up with TRBD2. Germline lookup yields CDR1 SEHNR and CDR2 FQNEAQ (reference sequence). The CDR3 loop spans 17 amino acids. CDR3 in DNA: TGTTCCAGCAGCTTGAGAGATTGGCGGGGGGCGGGGGATGAGCAGTTCTTC. Translation gives CSSSLRDWRGAGDEQFF. Combining the CDR3 with reference TRBV7-9 and TRBJ2-1 gives the whole variable domain DTGVSQNPRHKITKRGQNVTFRCDPISEHNRLYWYRQTLGQGPEFLTYFQNEAQLEKSRLLSDRFSAERPKGSFSTLEIQRTEQGDSAMYLCSSSLRDWRGAGDEQFFGPGTRLTVL.

CDR3 bases: TGTGCCAGCAGCTTAGGAAGCTCCGGTTCACCCCTCCACTTT. Encoded protein: CASSLGSSGSPLHF. V usage is TRBV7-8 and J usage is TRBJ1-6; the D is unclear. With 1 base removed from V and 9 bases from J, the gap between germline ends came to 10 bases. This CDR3 is 14 amino acids long. Germline CDR1 is SGHVS and CDR2 is FQNEAQ.

V is TRBV11-3 and J is TRBJ2-7; D is possibly TRBD1 (6 bases). CDR1 is SGHNT, CDR2 YENEEA, per germline. The V end was cut by 2 bases, the J end by 2 bases, with 10 bases between. This CDR3 has 14 amino acids. The DNA for the CDR3 is TGTGCCAGCAGCTTACGGGACAACCCCTACGAGCAGTACTTC. Its translation: CASSLRDNPYEQYF. Drawing the rest from reference TRBV11-3 and TRBJ2-7, the complete variable domain is EAGVVQSPRYKIIEKKQPVAFWCNPISGHNTLYWYLQNLGQGPELLIRYENEEAVDDSQLPKDRFSAERLKGVDSTLKIQPAELGDSAVYLCASSLRDNPYEQYFGPGTRLTVT.

The chain joins TRBV11-2 to TRBJ1-1; tentative D call: TRBD1 (6 bases). Germline values: CDR1 SGHAT, CDR2 FQNNGV. With 5 bases removed from V and 7 bases from J, the gap between germline ends came to 23 bases. The CDR3 has 16 amino acids. The CDR3 region is CASSPLIRTVNGEAFF. CDR3 bases: TGTGCCAGCAGCCCACTTATTCGGACAGTAAATGGTGAAGCTTTCTTT. Based on the CDR3 plus reference TRBV11-2 and TRBJ1-1, the full variable domain is EAGVAQSPRYKIIEKRQSVAFWCNPISGHATLYWYQQILGQGPKLLIQFQNNGVVDDSQLPKDRFSAERLKGVDSTLKIQPAKLEDSAVYLCASSPLIRTVNGEAFFGQGTRLTVV.